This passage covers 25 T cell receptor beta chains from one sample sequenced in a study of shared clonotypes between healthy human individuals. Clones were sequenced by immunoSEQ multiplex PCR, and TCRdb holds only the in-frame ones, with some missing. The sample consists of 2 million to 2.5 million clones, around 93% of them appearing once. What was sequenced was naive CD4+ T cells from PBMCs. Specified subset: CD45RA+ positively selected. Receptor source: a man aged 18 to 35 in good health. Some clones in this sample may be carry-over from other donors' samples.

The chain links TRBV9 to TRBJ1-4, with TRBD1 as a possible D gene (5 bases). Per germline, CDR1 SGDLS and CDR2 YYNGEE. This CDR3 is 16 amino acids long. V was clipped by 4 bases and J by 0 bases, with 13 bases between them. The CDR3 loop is CASSPSDSATNEKLFF. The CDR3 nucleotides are TGTGCCAGCAGCCCCAGCGACAGTGCAACTAATGAAAAACTGTTTTTT.

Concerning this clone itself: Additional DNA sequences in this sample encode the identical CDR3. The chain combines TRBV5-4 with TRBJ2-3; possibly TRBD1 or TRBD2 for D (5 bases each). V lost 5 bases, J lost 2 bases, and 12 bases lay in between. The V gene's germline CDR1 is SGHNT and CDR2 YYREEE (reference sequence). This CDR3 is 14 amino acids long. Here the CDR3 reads CASSLQGDTDTQYF. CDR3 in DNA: TGTGCCAGCAGTCTCCAGGGAGACACAGATACGCAGTATTTT.

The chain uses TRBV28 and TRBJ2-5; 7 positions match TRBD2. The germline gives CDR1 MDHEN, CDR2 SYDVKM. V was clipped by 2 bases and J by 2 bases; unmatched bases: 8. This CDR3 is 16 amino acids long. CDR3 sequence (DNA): TGTGCCAGCAGTTTACTTAGGGCTAGCGGACAAGAGACCCAGTACTTC. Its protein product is CASSLLRASGQETQYF.

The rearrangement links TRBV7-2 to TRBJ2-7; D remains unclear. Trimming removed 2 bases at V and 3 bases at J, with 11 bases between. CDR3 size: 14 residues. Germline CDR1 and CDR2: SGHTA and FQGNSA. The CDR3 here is CASSLIPLSYEQYF. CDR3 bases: TGTGCCAGCAGCTTAATTCCCTTGAGCTACGAGCAGTACTTC.

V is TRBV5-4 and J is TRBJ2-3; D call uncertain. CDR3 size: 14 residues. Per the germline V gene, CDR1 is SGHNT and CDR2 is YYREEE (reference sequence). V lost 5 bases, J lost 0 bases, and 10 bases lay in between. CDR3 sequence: CASRAFSSTDTQYF. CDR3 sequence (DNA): TGTGCCAGCAGAGCTTTCTCTAGCACAGATACGCAGTATTTT.

CDR3 sequence reads: CASSFAGAGVDTQYF. CDR3 DNA: TGCGCCAGCAGCTTTGCGGGAGCGGGCGTAGATACGCAGTATTTT. The chain joins TRBV5-1 to TRBJ2-3; 7 bases align to TRBD2. Germline CDR1 SGHRS, CDR2 YFSETQ. The CDR3 consists of 15 residues. The junction had 8 bases not matched to a gene; V was cut back by 2 bases and J by 5 bases.

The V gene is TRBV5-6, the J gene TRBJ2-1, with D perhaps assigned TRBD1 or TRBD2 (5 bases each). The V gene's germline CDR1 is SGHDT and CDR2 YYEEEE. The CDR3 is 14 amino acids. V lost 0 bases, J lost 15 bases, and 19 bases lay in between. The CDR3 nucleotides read TGTGCCAGCAGCTTGGCAACTCCCCGGGACCACCCGTTCTTC. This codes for CASSLATPRDHPFF.

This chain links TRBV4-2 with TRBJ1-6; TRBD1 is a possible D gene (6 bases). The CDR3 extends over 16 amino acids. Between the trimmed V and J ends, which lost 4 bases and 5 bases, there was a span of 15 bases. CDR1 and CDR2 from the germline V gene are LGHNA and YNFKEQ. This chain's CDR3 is CASSPRHGGHNSPLHF. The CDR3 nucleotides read TGTGCCAGCAGCCCCCGACACGGGGGCCATAATTCACCCCTCCACTTT.

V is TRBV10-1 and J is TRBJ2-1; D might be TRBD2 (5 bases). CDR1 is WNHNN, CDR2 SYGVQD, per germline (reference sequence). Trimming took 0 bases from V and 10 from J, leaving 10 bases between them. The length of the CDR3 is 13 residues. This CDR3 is CASSESLGGEQFF. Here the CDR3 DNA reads TGCGCCAGCAGTGAGTCGTTGGGCGGGGAGCAGTTCTTC.

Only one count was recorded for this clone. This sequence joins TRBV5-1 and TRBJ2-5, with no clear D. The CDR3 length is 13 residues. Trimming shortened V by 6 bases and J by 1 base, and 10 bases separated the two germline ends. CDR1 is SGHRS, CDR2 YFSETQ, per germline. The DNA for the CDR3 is TGCGCCAGCACCGAGGACGGCCAAGAGACCCAGTACTTC. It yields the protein CASTEDGQETQYF.

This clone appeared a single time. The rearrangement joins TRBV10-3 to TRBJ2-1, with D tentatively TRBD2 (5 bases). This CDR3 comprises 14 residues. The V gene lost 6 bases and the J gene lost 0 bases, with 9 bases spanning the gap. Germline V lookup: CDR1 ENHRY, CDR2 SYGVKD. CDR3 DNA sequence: TGTGCCATCAGGGCGGGTGCCTCCTACAATGAGCAGTTCTTC. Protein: CAIRAGASYNEQFF.

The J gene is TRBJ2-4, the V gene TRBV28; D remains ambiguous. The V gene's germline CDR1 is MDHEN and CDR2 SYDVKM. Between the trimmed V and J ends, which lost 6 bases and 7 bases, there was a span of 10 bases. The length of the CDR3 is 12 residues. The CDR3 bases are TGTGCCAGCAGCCCGCCCCTGAACATTCAGTACTTC. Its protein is CASSPPLNIQYF.

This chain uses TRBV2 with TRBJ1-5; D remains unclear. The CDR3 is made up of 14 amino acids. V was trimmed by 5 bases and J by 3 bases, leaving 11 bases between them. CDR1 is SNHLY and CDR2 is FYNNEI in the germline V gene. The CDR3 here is CASSIEDLNQPQHF. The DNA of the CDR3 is TGTGCCAGCAGTATTGAGGACCTCAATCAGCCCCAGCATTTT.

CDR3: CASSLYGGVGLAVYNEQFF. The DNA for the CDR3 is TGTGCCAGCAGCTTATATGGGGGTGTGGGGCTAGCGGTCTACAATGAGCAGTTCTTC. V usage is TRBV7-3 and J usage is TRBJ2-1; TRBD2 agrees at 7 bases. The CDR3 extends over 19 amino acids. After removal of 2 bases from V and 3 bases from J, the junction contained 16 bases not matched to a gene. Germline assignment: CDR1 SGHTA and CDR2 FQGTGA.

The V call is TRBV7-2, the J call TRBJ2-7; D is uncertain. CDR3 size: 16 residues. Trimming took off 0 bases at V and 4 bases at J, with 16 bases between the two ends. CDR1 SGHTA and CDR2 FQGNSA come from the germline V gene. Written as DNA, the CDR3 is TGTGCCAGCAGCTTAGCGCATGTCGGCAGTTCTTACGAGCAGTACTTC. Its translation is CASSLAHVGSSYEQYF.

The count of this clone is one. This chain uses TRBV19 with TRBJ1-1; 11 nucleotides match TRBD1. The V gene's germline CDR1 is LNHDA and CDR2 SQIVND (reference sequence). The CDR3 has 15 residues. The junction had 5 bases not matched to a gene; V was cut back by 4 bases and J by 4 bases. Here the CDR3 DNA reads TGTGCCAGTAGTACGAGGGGGACAGGGGGCACTGAAGCTTTCTTT. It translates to CASSTRGTGGTEAFF.

The CDR3 here is CASGTSVYNEQFF. CDR3 nucleotides: TGTGCCAGCGGGACTAGCGTTTACAATGAGCAGTTCTTC. The chain links TRBV9 to TRBJ2-1; 10 bases are a match to TRBD2. The CDR3 is 13 residues long. The ends lost 7 bases at V and 4 bases at J; junction bases unmatched: 2. Germline CDR1 SGDLS, CDR2 YYNGEE.

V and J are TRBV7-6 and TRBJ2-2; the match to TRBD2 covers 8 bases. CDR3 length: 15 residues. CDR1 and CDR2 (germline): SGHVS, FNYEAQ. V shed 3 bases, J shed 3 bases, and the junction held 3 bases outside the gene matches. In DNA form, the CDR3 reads TGTGCCAGCAGCTTGGGGACTAGTTACACCGGGGAGCTGTTTTTT. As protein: CASSLGTSYTGELFF.

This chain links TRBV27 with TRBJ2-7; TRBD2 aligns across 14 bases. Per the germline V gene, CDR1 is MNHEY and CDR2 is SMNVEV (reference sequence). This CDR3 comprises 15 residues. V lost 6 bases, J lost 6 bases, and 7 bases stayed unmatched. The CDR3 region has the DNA TGTGCCAGCAGCCCGACTAGCGGGAGGGCCGGCGAGCAGTACTTC. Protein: CASSPTSGRAGEQYF.

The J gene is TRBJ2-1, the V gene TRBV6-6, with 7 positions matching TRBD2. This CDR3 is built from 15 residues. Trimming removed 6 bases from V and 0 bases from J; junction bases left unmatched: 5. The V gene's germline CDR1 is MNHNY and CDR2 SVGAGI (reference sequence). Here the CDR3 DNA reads TGTGCCAGCAGCCCCGGCGGGAGCTCCTACAATGAGCAGTTCTTC. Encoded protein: CASSPGGSSYNEQFF.

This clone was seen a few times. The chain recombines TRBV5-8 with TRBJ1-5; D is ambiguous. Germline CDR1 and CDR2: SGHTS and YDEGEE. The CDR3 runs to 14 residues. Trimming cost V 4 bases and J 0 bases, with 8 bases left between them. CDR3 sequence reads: CASSLPYSNQPQHF. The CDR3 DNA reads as TGTGCCAGCAGCCTTCCTTATAGCAATCAGCCCCAGCATTTT.

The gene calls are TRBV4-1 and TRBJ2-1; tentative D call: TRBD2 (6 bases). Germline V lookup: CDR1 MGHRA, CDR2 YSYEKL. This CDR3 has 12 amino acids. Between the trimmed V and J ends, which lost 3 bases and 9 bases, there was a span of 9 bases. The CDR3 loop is CASSQELAEQFF. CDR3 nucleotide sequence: TGCGCCAGCAGCCAGGAACTAGCTGAGCAGTTCTTC.

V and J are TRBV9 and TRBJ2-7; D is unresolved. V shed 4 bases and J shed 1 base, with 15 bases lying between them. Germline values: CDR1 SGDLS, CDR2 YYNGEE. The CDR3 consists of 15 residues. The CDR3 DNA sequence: TGTGCCAGCAGCTCCTCCTCGGCGGAGTCCTACGAGCAGTACTTC. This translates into CASSSSSAESYEQYF. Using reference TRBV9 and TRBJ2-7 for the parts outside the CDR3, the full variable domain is DSGVTQTPKHLITATGQRVTLRCSPRSGDLSVYWYQQSLDQGLQFLIQYYNGEERAKGNILERFSAQQFPDLHSELNLSSLELGDSALYFCASSSSSAESYEQYFGPGTRLTVT.

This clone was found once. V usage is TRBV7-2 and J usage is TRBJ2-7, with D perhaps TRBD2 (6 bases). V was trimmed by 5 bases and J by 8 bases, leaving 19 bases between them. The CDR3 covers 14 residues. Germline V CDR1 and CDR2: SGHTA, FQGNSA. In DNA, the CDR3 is TGTGCCAGCAGCCAGGGAGGACCGGGCTTCAAGCAGTACTTC. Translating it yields CASSQGGPGFKQYF.

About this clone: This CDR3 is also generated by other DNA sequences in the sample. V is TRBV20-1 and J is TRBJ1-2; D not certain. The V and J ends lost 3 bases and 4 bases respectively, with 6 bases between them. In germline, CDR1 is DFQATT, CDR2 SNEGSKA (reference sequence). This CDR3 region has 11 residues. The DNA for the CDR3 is TGCAGTGCTAGGCTTGGCTATGGCTACACCTTC. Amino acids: CSARLGYGYTF.